Listed below are T cell receptor beta chains from one sample, sequenced in a study of T cell responses to AZD1222 COVID-19 vaccine. The table came from immunoSEQ multiplex PCR; TCRdb's copy has only in-frame clones and leaves some out. This sample has tens of thousands of clones; 89% occur once, and the top ten carry 7% to 10%. The specimen comprised peripheral blood, sampled 28 days after the second AZD1222 dose. Receptors originate from an adult who received the AZD1222 COVID-19 vaccine. The CDR3 runs from the conserved cysteine through the conserved F or W. A D gene is named only where the DNA matches it firmly. Clone size is given for some rows only: seen once, a few or many times, or a class if the clone is expanded.

clone_size: .; d_call: TRBD1; j_call: TRBJ2-1; v_call: TRBV18; cdr3_nt: TGTGCCAGCTCACCAATGGGACAGGGGCTAAGCAACAATGAGCAGTTCTTC; cdr3_aa: CASSPMGQGLSNNEQFF
clone_size: once; d_call: .; j_call: TRBJ2-3; v_call: TRBV4-1; cdr3_nt: TGCGCCAGCAGCTTAGAGGCTGGTGGGCCCCGCACAGATACGCAGTATTTT; cdr3_aa: CASSLEAGGPRTDTQYF
clone_size: .; d_call: .; j_call: TRBJ1-2; v_call: TRBV28; cdr3_nt: TGTGCCACCTCTGGACGGTTCAGCTATGGCTACACCTTC; cdr3_aa: CATSGRFSYGYTF
clone_size: .; d_call: .; j_call: TRBJ2-3; v_call: TRBV11-2; cdr3_nt: TGTGCCAGCAGCTCTGTCGGGGCGCGGGGCACAGATACGCAGTATTTT; cdr3_aa: CASSSVGARGTDTQYF
clone_size: .; d_call: TRBD1; j_call: TRBJ1-2; v_call: TRBV27; cdr3_nt: TGTGCCAGCAGTCTACTCTCCGGGACAGCCGGCTACACCTTC; cdr3_aa: CASSLLSGTAGYTF
clone_size: .; d_call: .; j_call: TRBJ1-1; v_call: TRBV30; cdr3_nt: TGTGCCTGGAGTGTCGAGGGGTTTCTTGCTGAAGCTTTCTTT; cdr3_aa: CAWSVEGFLAEAFF
clone_size: .; d_call: .; j_call: TRBJ1-4; v_call: TRBV6-5; cdr3_nt: TGTGCCAGCAGTTGGGGTCGGGATGAAAAACTGTTTTTT; cdr3_aa: CASSWGRDEKLFF
clone_size: .; d_call: .; j_call: TRBJ2-7; v_call: TRBV9; cdr3_nt: TGTGCCAGCAGCCCCATAGACAGCTCCTACGAGCAGTACTTC; cdr3_aa: CASSPIDSSYEQYF
clone_size: .; d_call: .; j_call: TRBJ2-5; v_call: TRBV19; cdr3_nt: TGTGCCAGTAGTATTCAGGGACTCGCCGAAGAGACCCAGTACTTC; cdr3_aa: CASSIQGLAEETQYF
clone_size: once; d_call: TRBD1; j_call: TRBJ2-3; v_call: TRBV19; cdr3_nt: TGTGCCAGTAGCAACCGAGGGGGCCGGGATACGCAGTATTTT; cdr3_aa: CASSNRGGRDTQYF
clone_size: .; d_call: .; j_call: TRBJ2-7; v_call: TRBV3-1/TRBV3-2; cdr3_nt: TGTGCCAGCAGCCTGGGGGTGACACCCTACGAGCAGTACTTC; cdr3_aa: CASSLGVTPYEQYF
clone_size: .; d_call: TRBD1; j_call: TRBJ1-5; v_call: TRBV19; cdr3_nt: TGTGCCAGTAGCTCGACAGGGCTAGATCAGCCCCAGCATTTT; cdr3_aa: CASSSTGLDQPQHF
clone_size: .; d_call: .; j_call: TRBJ2-5; v_call: TRBV15; cdr3_nt: TGTGCCACCAGCAGAGATCCGAAGGAGACCCAGTACTTC; cdr3_aa: CATSRDPKETQYF
clone_size: .; d_call: .; j_call: TRBJ2-1; v_call: TRBV7-2; cdr3_nt: TGTGCCAGCAGCGAGGGGGTGGGGCTTTTAGAGCAGTTCTTC; cdr3_aa: CASSEGVGLLEQFF
clone_size: .; d_call: .; j_call: TRBJ1-1; v_call: TRBV5-4; cdr3_nt: TGTGCCAGCAGCCCTTGGGCTGGGGCTGAAGCTTTCTTT; cdr3_aa: CASSPWAGAEAFF
clone_size: .; d_call: .; j_call: TRBJ1-1; v_call: TRBV3-1/TRBV3-2; cdr3_nt: TGTGCCAGCAGCCAAATTTGGGGAGGACTAGGTTACATGAACACTGAAGCTTTCTTT; cdr3_aa: CASSQIWGGLGYMNTEAFF
clone_size: .; d_call: .; j_call: TRBJ1-5; v_call: TRBV28; cdr3_nt: TGTGCCAGCAGTTTATGGGCAGGCCCAACTCGGGGTAGCAATCAGCCCCAGCATTTT; cdr3_aa: CASSLWAGPTRGSNQPQHF
clone_size: .; d_call: .; j_call: TRBJ2-1; v_call: TRBV9; cdr3_nt: TGTGCCAGCAGCGCGGGTGGTAGCGATGAGCAGTTCTTC; cdr3_aa: CASSAGGSDEQFF
clone_size: once; d_call: TRBD1; j_call: TRBJ1-1; v_call: TRBV9; cdr3_nt: TGTGCCAGCAGCGTAGGTTCGGGACAGGGAGGCACTGAAGCTTTCTTT; cdr3_aa: CASSVGSGQGGTEAFF
clone_size: .; d_call: TRBD2; j_call: TRBJ2-1; v_call: TRBV4-3; cdr3_nt: TGCGCCAGCAGCCAAGATCGGGGGACTAGCTGGTACAATGAGCAGTTCTTC; cdr3_aa: CASSQDRGTSWYNEQFF
clone_size: .; d_call: TRBD1; j_call: TRBJ1-2; v_call: TRBV3-1/TRBV3-2; cdr3_nt: TGTGCCAGCAGCCAAGGGGACAGGTTCTATGGCTACACCTTC; cdr3_aa: CASSQGDRFYGYTF
clone_size: .; d_call: .; j_call: TRBJ2-1; v_call: TRBV3-1/TRBV3-2; cdr3_nt: TGTGCCAGCAGCCCAGGGCTGAACTCCTACAATGAGCAGTTCTTC; cdr3_aa: CASSPGLNSYNEQFF
clone_size: once; d_call: TRBD1; j_call: TRBJ2-2; v_call: TRBV6-2/TRBV6-3; cdr3_nt: TGTGCCAGCAGTTACCCACCCAGGGGGCTTGGGAACACCGGGGAGCTGTTTTTT; cdr3_aa: CASSYPPRGLGNTGELFF
clone_size: .; d_call: .; j_call: TRBJ1-1; v_call: TRBV7-2; cdr3_nt: TGTGCCAGCAGCTTACAAGGGGGGGCCCTGAACACTGAAGCTTTCTTT; cdr3_aa: CASSLQGGALNTEAFF
clone_size: .; d_call: TRBD2; j_call: TRBJ2-3; v_call: TRBV6-5; cdr3_nt: TGTGCCAGCACCCGAGGTGGGGGGGGCACAGATACGCAGTATTTT; cdr3_aa: CASTRGGGGTDTQYF
clone_size: .; d_call: TRBD1; j_call: TRBJ1-2; v_call: TRBV5-1; cdr3_nt: TGCGCCAGCAGCCCCGGGGACAGGAAAGCTTATGGCTACACCTTC; cdr3_aa: CASSPGDRKAYGYTF
clone_size: .; d_call: .; j_call: TRBJ1-3; v_call: TRBV11-2; cdr3_nt: TGTGCCAGCAGCTTATCAGGTCCAAGCTCTGGAAACACCATATATTTT; cdr3_aa: CASSLSGPSSGNTIYF
clone_size: .; d_call: .; j_call: TRBJ2-7; v_call: TRBV5-6; cdr3_nt: TGTGCCAGCAGTGTAGCCAGGACACCATTAAGTAGGGAGCAGTACTTC; cdr3_aa: CASSVARTPLSREQYF
clone_size: .; d_call: .; j_call: TRBJ2-2; v_call: TRBV5-1; cdr3_nt: TGCGCCAGCAGCTCGGTCGGGACTTACCAAAACACCGGGGAGCTGTTTTTT; cdr3_aa: CASSSVGTYQNTGELFF
clone_size: .; d_call: .; j_call: TRBJ1-4; v_call: TRBV28; cdr3_nt: TGTGCCAGCAGGACTCAGGGTTCTAATGAAAAACTGTTTTTT; cdr3_aa: CASRTQGSNEKLFF
clone_size: .; d_call: .; j_call: TRBJ1-3; v_call: TRBV5-4; cdr3_nt: TGTGCCAGCAGCTTGCCCGGCCCCTCTGGAAACACCATATATTTT; cdr3_aa: CASSLPGPSGNTIYF
clone_size: .; d_call: .; j_call: TRBJ1-3; v_call: TRBV7-2; cdr3_nt: TGTGCCAGCAGCTTGCACGGGGGAGGTGGAAACACCATATATTTT; cdr3_aa: CASSLHGGGGNTIYF
clone_size: .; d_call: .; j_call: TRBJ1-1; v_call: TRBV7-2; cdr3_nt: TGTGCCAGCAGCCGAATTGAGAACACTGAAGCTTTCTTT; cdr3_aa: CASSRIENTEAFF
clone_size: .; d_call: TRBD1; j_call: TRBJ1-3; v_call: TRBV28; cdr3_nt: TGTGCCAGCAGTCCCTGGACAGGGGGAAGCTCTGGAAACACCATATATTTT; cdr3_aa: CASSPWTGGSSGNTIYF
clone_size: few; d_call: .; j_call: TRBJ1-1; v_call: TRBV7-2; cdr3_nt: TGTGCCAGCAGCTTCATGAAAGGGGGGACTGAAGCTTTCTTT; cdr3_aa: CASSFMKGGTEAFF
clone_size: .; d_call: TRBD2; j_call: TRBJ2-5; v_call: TRBV5-1; cdr3_nt: TGCGCCAGCAGCTTGGTGACTAGCGGTGAGACCCAGTACTTC; cdr3_aa: CASSLVTSGETQYF
clone_size: .; d_call: .; j_call: TRBJ2-1; v_call: TRBV3-1/TRBV3-2; cdr3_nt: TGTGCCAGCAGCCAAGTGGAGCGCTCCTACAATGAGCAGTTCTTC; cdr3_aa: CASSQVERSYNEQFF
clone_size: once; d_call: TRBD2; j_call: TRBJ2-3; v_call: TRBV7-2; cdr3_nt: TGTGCCAGCAGCTTCAGGACTAGCGGGAGGGGCCCAGATACGCAGTATTTT; cdr3_aa: CASSFRTSGRGPDTQYF
clone_size: .; d_call: .; j_call: TRBJ2-4; v_call: TRBV3-1/TRBV3-2; cdr3_nt: TGTGCCAGCAGCCAAGATTGGTCCAGGACGGGGAACATTCAGTACTTC; cdr3_aa: CASSQDWSRTGNIQYF
clone_size: .; d_call: TRBD1; j_call: TRBJ1-2; v_call: TRBV10-1; cdr3_nt: TGCGCCAGCACTAAACCGCCCTTGACAGGGGGCGCGGACTATGGCTACACCTTC; cdr3_aa: CASTKPPLTGGADYGYTF
clone_size: .; d_call: TRBD1; j_call: TRBJ1-2; v_call: TRBV5-1; cdr3_nt: TGCGCCAGCAGCCCCCGGACAGGTCCCTCTGGCTACACCTTC; cdr3_aa: CASSPRTGPSGYTF
clone_size: once; d_call: .; j_call: TRBJ2-2; v_call: TRBV7-3; cdr3_nt: TGTGCCAGCAGCTTAGCCCCAGGAAATTGGGCCACCGGGGAGCTGTTTTTT; cdr3_aa: CASSLAPGNWATGELFF
clone_size: few; d_call: .; j_call: TRBJ2-7; v_call: TRBV3-1/TRBV3-2; cdr3_nt: TGTGCCAGCAGCCAAAGTTCCCACGAGCAGTACTTC; cdr3_aa: CASSQSSHEQYF
clone_size: .; d_call: TRBD1; j_call: TRBJ1-2; v_call: TRBV5-6; cdr3_nt: TGTGCCAGCAGCCCCCTAGCGAACAGGGGCGACTATGGCTACACCTTC; cdr3_aa: CASSPLANRGDYGYTF
clone_size: .; d_call: .; j_call: TRBJ2-3; v_call: TRBV27; cdr3_nt: TGTGCCAGCAGGGAGGGGCGTGGCAGGGGGACAGATACGCAGTATTTT; cdr3_aa: CASREGRGRGTDTQYF